Shown below are 29 T cell receptor beta chains from a single sample sequenced in a study of blood T cell repertoires in COVID-19. TCRdb keeps only in-frame clones here, not all; method: immunoSEQ multiplex PCR. The data contain roughly 140,000 clones, over 75% of them singletons. The sequencing sample was made of peripheral blood. Receptors originate from a woman aged 50 to 65 with acute or convalescent COVID-19.

The V gene is TRBV4-1, the J gene TRBJ2-1; 10 bases are a match to TRBD2. The CDR3 is 19 amino acids. The ends lost 0 bases at V and 1 base at J; junction bases unmatched: 9. The germline V gene has CDR1 MGHRA and CDR2 YSYEKL. The CDR3 is CASSQESLAGVPSYNEQFF. The DNA of the CDR3 is TGCGCCAGCAGCCAAGAAAGCCTAGCGGGAGTCCCTTCCTACAATGAGCAGTTCTTC.

Note on this clone: Its ends do not fully match the called genes, so a read error is possible. The rearrangement uses TRBV29-1 and TRBJ1-5, with 9 bases lining up with TRBD1. The germline CDR1 and CDR2 sequences are SQVTM and ANQGSEA. CDR3 length: 13 amino acids. The CDR3 reads CSVGQGSNEPQHF. CDR3 in DNA: TGCAGCGTCGGACAGGGGTCCAATGAGCCCCAGCATTTT.

The genes are TRBV28 and TRBJ1-2; D not resolved. With 2 bases removed from V and 5 bases from J, the gap between germline ends came to 12 bases. Germline V lookup: CDR1 MDHEN, CDR2 SYDVKM. The CDR3 spans 14 residues. CDR3 sequence reads: CASSLVAEPYGYTF. The CDR3 nucleotides read TGTGCCAGCAGTTTAGTCGCCGAGCCTTATGGCTACACCTTC.

This sequence joins TRBV28 and TRBJ2-7; D perhaps matches TRBD1 (5 bases). Trimming took 7 bases from V and 0 from J, leaving 10 bases between them. Germline V gene lookup returns CDR1 MDHEN and CDR2 SYDVKM. The CDR3 loop spans 13 amino acids. This chain's CDR3 is CASTGHDSYEQYF. The CDR3 coding sequence is TGTGCCAGCACCGGACACGACTCCTACGAGCAGTACTTC.

The rearrangement uses TRBV7-6 and TRBJ2-3; 7 bases fit TRBD1. CDR3 length: 15 amino acids. Looked up from germline, CDR1 is SGHVS and CDR2 is FNYEAQ. The junction had 7 bases not matched to a gene; V was cut back by 2 bases and J by 5 bases. Written as DNA, the CDR3 is TGTGCCAGCAGCTTAACCCCCCGACAGGGAGATACGCAGTATTTT. Its protein is CASSLTPRQGDTQYF.

The rearrangement joins TRBV9 to TRBJ2-3, with 7 bases matching TRBD2. The J segment lost 2 bases and the V segment lost 0 bases, leaving 6 bases of the junction unmatched. The CDR3 runs 16 residues. Germline-derived CDR1 and CDR2 are SGDLS and YYNGEE. CDR3 sequence (DNA): TGTGCCAGCAGCGTAGAGGGGAGGGCATACACAGATACGCAGTATTTT. This codes for CASSVEGRAYTDTQYF.

The chain combines TRBV7-9 with TRBJ2-1, with TRBD2 as a possible D gene (6 bases). Germline CDR1 and CDR2: SEHNR and FQNEAQ (reference sequence). The CDR3 contains 16 residues. V lost 4 bases to trimming and J lost 7 bases, with 20 bases between them. The CDR3 DNA sequence: TGTGCCAGCAGCTCCCGCCCGGGAGCGAGTAAGAATGAGCAGTTCTTC. Encoded protein: CASSSRPGASKNEQFF. Based on the CDR3 plus reference TRBV7-9 and TRBJ2-1, the full variable domain is DTGVSQNPRHKITKRGQNVTFRCDPISEHNRLYWYRQTLGQGPEFLTYFQNEAQLEKSRLLSDRFSAERPKGSFSTLEIQRTEQGDSAMYLCASSSRPGASKNEQFFGPGTRLTVL.

For the CDR3, the DNA is TGCGCCAGCAGCTTGGCTCCTAGCGGCCGTGGTACGTTGGGCACAGATACGCAGTATTTT. Its translation: CASSLAPSGRGTLGTDTQYF. The rearrangement uses TRBV5-1 and TRBJ2-3; 7 bases are a match to TRBD2. CDR3 length equals 20 residues. J was trimmed by 1 base and V by 0 bases; bases with no gene match: 17. Germline V gene lookup returns CDR1 SGHRS and CDR2 YFSETQ.

This chain connects TRBV5-1 to TRBJ2-1; tentatively, D is TRBD2 (5 bases). The CDR3 spans 15 residues. Germline values: CDR1 SGHRS, CDR2 YFSETQ. Trimming took 0 bases from V and 8 from J, leaving 15 bases between them. The CDR3 DNA reads as TGCGCCAGCAGCTTGGGCCTAGCAGGAGTCGATGAGCAGTTCTTC. Encoded protein: CASSLGLAGVDEQFF.

J is TRBJ2-6 and V is TRBV2, with D possibly matching TRBD2 (7 bases). The CDR3 has 16 residues. Germline V CDR1 and CDR2: SNHLY, FYNNEI. V was trimmed by 6 bases and J by 0 bases, leaving 12 bases between them. DNA of the CDR3: TGTGCCAGCAGCGAGGGGGGGCACTCTGGGGCCAACGTCCTGACTTTC. Translation gives CASSEGGHSGANVLTF.

This chain joins TRBV12-3 or TRBV12-4 and TRBJ2-5; D is perhaps TRBD2 (6 bases). The CDR3 is made up of 13 amino acids. Trimming left V 6 bases short and J 4 bases short, with 12 bases between. CDR3 nucleotide sequence: TGTGCCAGCAGAAAGGACGGGAGAGAGACCCAGTACTTC. Encoded protein: CASRKDGRETQYF.

The rearrangement links TRBV18 to TRBJ1-2; D gene ambiguous. Germline V gene lookup returns CDR1 KGHSH and CDR2 LQKENI. The CDR3 totals 15 residues. V gave up 2 bases and J gave up 4 bases, with 14 bases separating them. CDR3 DNA sequence: TGTGCCAGCTCACCAAATCATCGGGGTCCCTATGGCTACACCTTC. Protein sequence: CASSPNHRGPYGYTF. Filled out from reference TRBV18 and TRBJ1-2, the complete variable domain reads NAGVMQNPRHLVRRRGQEARLRCSPMKGHSHVYWYRQLPEEGLKFMVYLQKENIIDESGMPKERFSAEFPKEGPSILRIQQVVRGDSAAYFCASSPNHRGPYGYTFGSGTRLTVV.

The chain joins TRBV18 to TRBJ2-3; D is unclear. The CDR3 is 14 amino acids. Trimming shortened V by 4 bases and J by 3 bases, and 11 bases separated the two germline ends. The V gene's germline CDR1 is KGHSH and CDR2 LQKENI. CDR3 sequence reads: CASSLYPVTDTQYF. DNA of the CDR3: TGTGCCAGCTCACTCTACCCGGTGACAGATACGCAGTATTTT.

This clone was seen only a few times. CDR3 DNA sequence: TGCAGCGTTGGGTGGACAGGTGGGTCAGAGACCCAGTACTTC. Encoded protein: CSVGWTGGSETQYF. The J gene is TRBJ2-5, the V gene TRBV29-1, with 7 bases that match TRBD1. This CDR3 is 14 amino acids long. Germline lookup yields CDR1 SQVTM and CDR2 ANQGSEA. V dropped 4 bases and J dropped 4; count of bases not matched to a gene: 9.

This chain joins TRBV6-6 and TRBJ1-3, with D tentatively TRBD1 (6 bases). Trimming pared 5 bases from V and 2 bases from J, leaving 16 bases between. The CDR3 consists of 16 residues. The germline gives CDR1 MNHNY, CDR2 SVGAGI (reference sequence). CDR3 nucleotide sequence: TGTGCCAGCAGTAAACCACGGGACACCGCTGGAAACACCATATATTTT. This encodes CASSKPRDTAGNTIYF.

The genes are TRBV9 and TRBJ1-6; weak D call: TRBD1 (5 bases). The CDR3 consists of 14 residues. Germline CDR1 is SGDLS and CDR2 is YYNGEE. V gave up 4 bases and J gave up 7 bases, with 12 bases separating them. The CDR3 protein is CASSNSEGNSPLHF. The CDR3 bases are TGTGCCAGCAGCAACTCGGAGGGGAATTCACCCCTCCACTTT.

The DNA for the CDR3 is TGTGCCAGCAGTTACTCGATTCAGGGTAGACAAGAGACCCAGTACTTC. Encoded protein: CASSYSIQGRQETQYF. J is TRBJ2-5 and V is TRBV6-5, with D perhaps matching TRBD1 (5 bases). Germline V gene sequence: CDR1 MNHEY, CDR2 SVGAGI. Trimming stripped 0 bases from V and 2 bases from J, with 13 bases between. This CDR3 is built from 16 residues.

The chain uses TRBV18 and TRBJ1-3, with a tentative D call TRBD1 (5 bases). The CDR3 has 15 residues. Trimming removed 5 bases from V and 0 bases from J, with 11 bases in between. Germline CDR1 KGHSH, CDR2 LQKENI. CDR3 sequence: CASSSDSYSGNTIYF. Written as DNA, the CDR3 is TGTGCCAGCTCATCCGACAGTTACTCTGGAAACACCATATATTTT.

This rearrangement joins TRBV5-1 to TRBJ2-5, with 11 bases matching TRBD2. This CDR3 has 17 residues. Looked up from germline, CDR1 is SGHRS and CDR2 is YFSETQ. With V trimmed by 1 base and J by 5 bases, 10 bases remained unmatched. The CDR3 here is CASSLRLAGGMSETQYF. The CDR3 bases are TGCGCCAGCAGCTTGCGGCTAGCGGGGGGTATGAGTGAGACCCAGTACTTC.

The chain couples TRBV28 to TRBJ1-2, with a weak D call TRBD1 (5 bases). CDR1 is MDHEN, CDR2 SYDVKM, per germline. Trimming removed 8 bases from V and 3 bases from J, with 7 bases in between. This CDR3 has 11 amino acids. Here the CDR3 DNA reads TGTGCCAGCTCCAGGGACTATGGCTACACCTTC. This codes for CASSRDYGYTF.

Here the CDR3 DNA reads TGTGCCAGCAGCTTATTAGTATCTTTTCCTTTGAACACTGAAGCTTTCTTT. Encoded protein: CASSLLVSFPLNTEAFF. The chain joins TRBV11-2 to TRBJ1-1; D is uncertain. Trimming cost V 2 bases and J 0 bases, with 16 bases left between them. The germline CDR1 and CDR2 sequences are SGHAT and FQNNGV. This CDR3 comprises 17 residues.

J is TRBJ2-7 and V is TRBV7-9; 8 nucleotides align to TRBD1. CDR1 is SEHNR, CDR2 FQNEAQ, per germline (reference sequence). CDR3 size: 15 residues. The V and J ends lost 5 bases and 1 base, in that order; junction bases with no gene match: 7. The CDR3 DNA follows: TGTGCCAGCAGCGCAGACAGGGGTTCATCCTACGAGCAGTACTTC. This sequence encodes CASSADRGSSYEQYF.

The chain uses TRBV10-2 and TRBJ1-1; the match to TRBD1 covers 8 bases. The length of the CDR3 is 13 residues. The V segment lost 6 bases and the J segment 6 bases; nucleotides outside the gene matches: 6. From germline, CDR1 is WSHSY and CDR2 SAAADI. CDR3 loop: CASRPTGAPEAFF. CDR3 DNA sequence: TGCGCCAGCAGGCCGACAGGGGCTCCTGAAGCTTTCTTT.

The chain links TRBV6-6 to TRBJ2-1; D possibly corresponds to TRBD1 (6 bases). Germline V CDR1 and CDR2: MNHNY, SVGAGI (reference sequence). V gave up 2 bases and J gave up 7 bases, with 9 bases separating them. CDR3 size: 13 residues. The DNA of the CDR3 is TGTGCCAGCAGTTACACTAGGGGGAATGAGCAGTTCTTC. Protein sequence: CASSYTRGNEQFF.

The J gene is TRBJ1-2, the V gene TRBV27; D uncertain. Deletions cut 5 bases from V and 7 bases from J, with 17 bases between. The CDR3 covers 14 residues. CDR1 is MNHEY and CDR2 is SMNVEV in the germline V gene (reference sequence). For the CDR3, the DNA is TGTGCCAGCAGTACTACCCCTATAGCCCCTGGCTACACCTTC. This gives the protein CASSTTPIAPGYTF.

This chain links TRBV6-5 with TRBJ2-2; 7 bases match TRBD1. V shed 6 bases, J shed 3 bases, and the junction held 7 bases outside the gene matches. The CDR3 totals 15 residues. The germline V gene has CDR1 MNHEY and CDR2 SVGAGI. The CDR3 DNA reads TGTGCCAGCAGAGTAACAGGGGACCACACCGGGGAGCTGTTTTTT. Translating it yields CASRVTGDHTGELFF.

In this sample, this clone turned up a few times. This chain links TRBV18 with TRBJ1-2; D is unclear. The length of the CDR3 is 15 residues. Germline V CDR1 and CDR2: KGHSH, LQKENI. V was cut by 1 base and J by 0 bases, with 9 bases left in between. The CDR3 DNA follows: TGTGCCAGCTCACCACTTCCAGCGCCTAACTATGGCTACACCTTC. Amino acid sequence: CASSPLPAPNYGYTF.

As DNA, the CDR3 is TGCAGCGTTGTGGGTGTAGCGGGAGTTTACAATGAGCAGTTCTTC. Translating it yields CSVVGVAGVYNEQFF. The chain links TRBV29-1 to TRBJ2-1; 9 bases map to TRBD2. The CDR3 has 15 residues. The germline V gene encodes CDR1 SQVTM and CDR2 ANQGSEA. With V trimmed by 4 bases and J by 4 bases, 8 bases remained unmatched.

This clone was seen only once. This rearrangement joins TRBV5-4 to TRBJ1-1; D possibly corresponds to TRBD1 (5 bases). This CDR3 has 16 amino acids. V was pared by 0 bases and J by 5 bases, with 17 bases between. Germline values: CDR1 SGHNT, CDR2 YYREEE (reference sequence). This CDR3 reads CASSLAAVGGWTEAFF. CDR3 coding DNA: TGTGCCAGCAGCTTGGCCGCGGTCGGGGGGTGGACTGAAGCTTTCTTT.